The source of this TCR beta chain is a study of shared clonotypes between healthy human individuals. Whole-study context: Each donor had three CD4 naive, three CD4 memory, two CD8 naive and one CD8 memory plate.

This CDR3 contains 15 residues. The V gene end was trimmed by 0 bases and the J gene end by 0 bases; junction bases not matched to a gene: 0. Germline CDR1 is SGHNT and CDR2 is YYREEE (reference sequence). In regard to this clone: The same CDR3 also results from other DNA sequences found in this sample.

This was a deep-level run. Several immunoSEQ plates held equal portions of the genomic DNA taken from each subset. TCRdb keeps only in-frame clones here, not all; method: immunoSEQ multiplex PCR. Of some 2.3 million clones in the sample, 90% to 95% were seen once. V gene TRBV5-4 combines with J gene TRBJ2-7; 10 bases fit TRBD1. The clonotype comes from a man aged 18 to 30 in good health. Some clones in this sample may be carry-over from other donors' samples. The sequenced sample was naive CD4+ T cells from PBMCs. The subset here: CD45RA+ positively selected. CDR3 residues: CASSLGQGASYEQYF. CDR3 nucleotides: TGTGCCAGCAGCTTGGGACAGGGGGCCTCCTACGAGCAGTACTTC.